This note documents a single T cell receptor (beta chain) sequence. This entry comes from a study of blood T cell repertoires in COVID-19. This table comes from immunoSEQ multiplex PCR, and its TCRdb copy is limited to in-frame clones, with some not included. The sample carries about 180,000 clones, 88% recorded once. This CDR3 spans 13 amino acids. This clonotype was sampled from a woman in her twenties or thirties with acute or convalescent COVID-19. Source material: peripheral blood. The chain joins TRBV21-1 to TRBJ2-3; TRBD2 is the table's D call and was not checked against the DNA. TRBV21-1 is labeled a pseudogene. The CDR3 coding sequence is TGTGCCAGCAGCAGCGAAAGAACAGATACGCAGTATTTT. It yields the protein CASSSERTDTQYF.